Listed below are T cell receptor beta chains from one sample, sequenced in a study of T cell repertoires in cytomegalovirus infection. TCRdb recomputed calls from the reads with MiXCR, one row per CDR3 protein. The sample consists of 200,000 or so distinct CDR3 sequences, roughly 27% of them appearing once. Sequences were obtained from PBMCs. These receptors all stem from a human donor in good health (CMV status not recorded). Some clones in this sample may be carry-over from other donors' samples. The CDR3 runs from the conserved cysteine through the conserved F or W. A D gene is named only where the DNA matches it firmly. Clone size is given for some rows only: seen once, a few or many times, or a class if the clone is expanded.

d_gene,j_gene,abundance,v_gene,CDR3nt,CDR3aa
TRBD1,TRBJ2-1,-,TRBV14,TGTGCCAGCAGCCCCTACCGGACAGGATCATACAATGAGCAGTTCTTC,CASSPYRTGSYNEQFF
-,TRBJ1-1,many,TRBV2,TGTGCCAGCAAGAGGGAGAGGAACACTGAAGCTTTCTTT,CASKRERNTEAFF
TRBD1,TRBJ2-6,many,TRBV7-2,TGTGCCAGCAGCTACAGGGGTGTTGGGGCCAACGTCCTGACTTTC,CASSYRGVGANVLTF
-,TRBJ1-1,-,TRBV5-1,TGCGCCAGCAGCTTGTCCGATTGGCGCACTGAAGCTTTCTTT,CASSLSDWRTEAFF
-,TRBJ2-3,-,TRBV7-8,TGTGCCAGCAGCCCATCTCGCCAGGGGACAGATACGCAGTATTTT,CASSPSRQGTDTQYF
TRBD1,TRBJ1-5,few,TRBV7-9,TGTGCCAGCAGAGCGACAGGGGGCATGAATCAGCCCCAGCATTTT,CASRATGGMNQPQHF
-,TRBJ1-1,-,TRBV5-3,TGTGCCAGCAGCTCGGGGGGCCACACTGAAGCTTTCTTT,CASSSGGHTEAFF
TRBD1,TRBJ1-2,-,TRBV29-1,TGCAGCGTCGCACCCGGGACAGGGGTATCGGATGGCTACACCTTC,CSVAPGTGVSDGYTF
TRBD2,TRBJ2-3,many,TRBV7-2,TGTGCCAGCAGCTTAAGCGCGGGGGACACAGATACGCAGTATTTT,CASSLSAGDTDTQYF
-,TRBJ2-2,-,TRBV3-1,TGTGCCAGCAGCCAAGGGTCCGGGGAGCTGTTTTTT,CASSQGSGELFF
-,TRBJ2-1,-,TRBV7-2,TGTGCCAGCAGCTTATTGGTCGGGTATGAGCAGTTCTTC,CASSLLVGYEQFF
-,TRBJ1-5,-,TRBV19,TGTGCCAGTAGTCATCCTATCGGCGATTATAGCAATCAGCCCCAGCATTTT,CASSHPIGDYSNQPQHF
-,TRBJ1-2,few,TRBV7-2,TGTGCCAGCAGCCCCGACCGAGAATCTAACTATGGCTACACCTTC,CASSPDRESNYGYTF
-,TRBJ1-4,-,TRBV7-9,TGTGCCAGCAGCTTAGCCTCCGGGGGAGCTAATGAAAAACTGTTTTTT,CASSLASGGANEKLFF
TRBD1,TRBJ1-2,-,TRBV6-6,TGTGCCAGCAGGCCCGGGACAGGGGGCGGTGGCTACACCTTC,CASRPGTGGGGYTF
TRBD1,TRBJ1-2,-,TRBV10-3,TGTGCCATCAGTGACTTCGACAGGGGAGGGCATGGCTACACCTTC,CAISDFDRGGHGYTF
TRBD1,TRBJ2-2,-,TRBV19,TGTGCCAGTAGTATAACTATGACAGGGTTCGACACCGGGGAGCTGTTTTTT,CASSITMTGFDTGELFF
TRBD1,TRBJ2-7,-,TRBV2,TGTGCCAGCACCCCTGGACAGGGCCCCTACGAGCAGTACTTC,CASTPGQGPYEQYF
-,TRBJ2-5,few,TRBV25-1,TGTGCCAGCAGTGAATTGGGGGGCCAAGAGACCCAGTACTTC,CASSELGGQETQYF
-,TRBJ1-4,once,TRBV3-1,TGTGTCAGCAGCCTAACAGCTACTGGAGGTCGGCTGTTTTTT,CVSSLTATGGRLFF
-,TRBJ2-3,few,TRBV6-6,TGTGCCAGCAGTTACAGGGCGACGGATACGCAGTATTTT,CASSYRATDTQYF
TRBD1,TRBJ2-1,few,TRBV2,TGTGCCAGCAGCCCGGCCGGACAGGGTCTATATGAGCAGTTCTTC,CASSPAGQGLYEQFF
TRBD1,TRBJ2-7,-,TRBV6-6,TGTGCCAGCAGGGGGAGGACAGGGAACGAGCAGTACTTC,CASRGRTGNEQYF
TRBD1,TRBJ1-1,-,TRBV19,TGTGCCAGTAGTTCCTCAGGGGGAACTGAAGCTTTCTTT,CASSSSGGTEAFF
-,TRBJ1-1,-,TRBV4-3,TGCGCCAGCAGCCCCGCGGAGCTACGAAACACTGAAGCTTTCTTT,CASSPAELRNTEAFF
TRBD1,TRBJ1-1,-,TRBV7-2,TGTGCCAGCAGCTTCGGGACAGGGGGCGACACTGAAGCTTTCTTT,CASSFGTGGDTEAFF
-,TRBJ2-1,few,TRBV7-8,TGTGCCAGCAGCTTAATCCGGGGCTACAATGAGCAGTTCTTC,CASSLIRGYNEQFF
TRBD1,TRBJ2-5,-,TRBV30,TGTGCCTGGTCGGGACAGCCCCAAGAGACCCAGTACTTC,CAWSGQPQETQYF
-,TRBJ1-4,few,TRBV7-6,TGTGCCAGCAGCAAGGACAGCCCTAATGAAAAACTGTTTTTT,CASSKDSPNEKLFF
-,TRBJ1-1,-,TRBV7-2,TGTGCCAGCAGCCCCACCCCCGGGTGGGACACTGAAGCTTTCTTT,CASSPTPGWDTEAFF
TRBD1,TRBJ1-5,-,TRBV6-2/TRBV6-3,TGTGCCAGCACCCTGACAGGGGTTGATCAGCCCCAGCATTTT,CASTLTGVDQPQHF
TRBD2,TRBJ2-1,few,TRBV7-2,TGTGCCAGCAGCCCCGGGACTAGCGGCTACAATGAGCAGTTCTTC,CASSPGTSGYNEQFF